The following is a T cell receptor (beta chain) sequence with its context. The antigen remains undetermined. The sample originates from a study of healthy donors' naive CD4 and CD8 T cells. Study details: Donors, half of them female, were 20-25, 40-50 or 60-70 years old.

A linear amplification protocol produced the TCR libraries from around 510 ng of total RNA. Per the authors' pipeline: From a few healthy donors, fewer than 80,000 rearranged TCR alpha transcripts were sequenced. TCRdb redid the calling of the reads with MiXCR, one entry per CDR3 protein. TCRdb, not the authors, supplied the V and J calls. This sample has some 190,000 distinct CDR3 sequences, with over 60% found just once. Study-wide findings and caveats: CDR3 charge plus V and J genes appeared to account for approximately 13% of CD4/CD8 variance.

Sorting defined naive CD4+ as CD4+CD8-CD45RO-CD45RA+ and naive CD8+ as CD8+CD4-CD45RA+CD27bright. CDR1 and CDR2 (germline): LNHDA, SQIVND (reference sequence). V shed 9 bases and J shed 4 bases, with 22 bases lying between them. This CDR3 contains 16 residues. The receptor comes from a pool of human donors in good health; the sample pools cells from several healthy donors. The chain combines TRBV19 with TRBJ1-5, with no clear D. The sequenced sample was naive CD4+ and CD8+ T cells sorted from blood, pooled from several donors. The CDR3 bases are TGTGCCAGCTCCCCGAGGAGGGCTTCGGGTAATCAGCCCCAGCATTTT. Its protein is CASSPRRASGNQPQHF.